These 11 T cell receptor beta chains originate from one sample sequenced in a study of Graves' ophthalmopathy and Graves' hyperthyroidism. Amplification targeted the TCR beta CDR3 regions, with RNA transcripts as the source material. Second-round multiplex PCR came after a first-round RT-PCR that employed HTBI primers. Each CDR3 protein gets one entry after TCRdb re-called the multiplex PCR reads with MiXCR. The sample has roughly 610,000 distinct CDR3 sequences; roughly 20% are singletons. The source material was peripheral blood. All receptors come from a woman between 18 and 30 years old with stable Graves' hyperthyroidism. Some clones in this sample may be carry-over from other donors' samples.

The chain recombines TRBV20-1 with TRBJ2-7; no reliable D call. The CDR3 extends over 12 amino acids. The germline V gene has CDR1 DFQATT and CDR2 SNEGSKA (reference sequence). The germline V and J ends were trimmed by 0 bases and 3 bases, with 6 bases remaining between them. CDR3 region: CSARDDGYEQYF. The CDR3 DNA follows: TGCAGTGCTAGAGATGATGGCTACGAGCAGTACTTC.

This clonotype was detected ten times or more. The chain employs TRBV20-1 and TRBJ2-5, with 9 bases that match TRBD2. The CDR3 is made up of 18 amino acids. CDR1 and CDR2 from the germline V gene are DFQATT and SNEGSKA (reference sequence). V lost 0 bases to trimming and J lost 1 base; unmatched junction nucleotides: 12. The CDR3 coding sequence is TGCAGTGCTAGAGATCCCAGCGGGGGGCAGAGTACCCAAGAGACCCAGTACTTC. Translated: CSARDPSGGQSTQETQYF.

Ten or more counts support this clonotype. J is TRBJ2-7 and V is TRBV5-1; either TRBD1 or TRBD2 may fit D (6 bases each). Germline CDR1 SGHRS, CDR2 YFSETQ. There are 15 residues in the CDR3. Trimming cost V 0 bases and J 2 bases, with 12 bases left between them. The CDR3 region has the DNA TGCGCCAGCAGCTTGGATCCGGGGGCAACCTACGAGCAGTACTTC. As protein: CASSLDPGATYEQYF.

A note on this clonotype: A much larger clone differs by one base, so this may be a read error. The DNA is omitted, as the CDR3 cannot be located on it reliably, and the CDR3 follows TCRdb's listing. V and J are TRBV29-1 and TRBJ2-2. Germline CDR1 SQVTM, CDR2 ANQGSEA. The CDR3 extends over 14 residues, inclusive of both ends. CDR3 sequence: CSVGVGANTGELCF.

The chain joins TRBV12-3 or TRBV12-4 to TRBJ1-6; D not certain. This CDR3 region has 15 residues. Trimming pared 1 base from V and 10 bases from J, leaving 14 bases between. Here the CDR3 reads CASSLEGVVGSPLHF. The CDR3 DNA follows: TGTGCCAGCAGTTTAGAGGGAGTTGTTGGATCACCCCTCCACTTT.

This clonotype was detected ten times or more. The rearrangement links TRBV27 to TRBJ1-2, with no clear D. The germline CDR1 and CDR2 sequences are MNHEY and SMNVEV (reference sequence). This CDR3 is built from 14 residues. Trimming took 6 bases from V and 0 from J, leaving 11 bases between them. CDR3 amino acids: CASRADTSNYGYTF. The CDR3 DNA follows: TGTGCCAGCAGAGCAGACACATCTAACTATGGCTACACCTTC.

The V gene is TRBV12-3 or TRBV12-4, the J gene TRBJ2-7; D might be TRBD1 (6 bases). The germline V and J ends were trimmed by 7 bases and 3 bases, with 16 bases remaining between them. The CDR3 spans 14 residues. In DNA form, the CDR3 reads TGTGCCAGCAACCCGGGACACGACTACTACGAGCAGTACTTC. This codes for CASNPGHDYYEQYF.

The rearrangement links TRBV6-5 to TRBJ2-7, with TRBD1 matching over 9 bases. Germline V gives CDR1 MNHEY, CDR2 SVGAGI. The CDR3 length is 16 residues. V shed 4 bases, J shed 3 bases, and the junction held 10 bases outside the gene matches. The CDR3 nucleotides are TGTGCCAGCAGTTTATCGGGGACAGGGTGGTTCTACGAGCAGTACTTC. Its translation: CASSLSGTGWFYEQYF.

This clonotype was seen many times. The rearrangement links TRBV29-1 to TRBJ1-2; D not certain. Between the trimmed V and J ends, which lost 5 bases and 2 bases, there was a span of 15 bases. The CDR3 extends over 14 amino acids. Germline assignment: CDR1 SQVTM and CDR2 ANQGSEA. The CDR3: CSVSVGLSNYGYTF. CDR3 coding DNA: TGCAGCGTTTCGGTCGGCCTGTCGAACTATGGCTACACCTTC.

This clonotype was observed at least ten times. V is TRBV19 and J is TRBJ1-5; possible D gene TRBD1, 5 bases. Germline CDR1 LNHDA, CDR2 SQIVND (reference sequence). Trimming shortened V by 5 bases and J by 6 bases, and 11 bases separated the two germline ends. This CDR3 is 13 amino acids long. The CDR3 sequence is CASSPGWGQPQHF. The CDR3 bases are TGTGCCAGTAGTCCAGGGTGGGGTCAGCCCCAGCATTTT.

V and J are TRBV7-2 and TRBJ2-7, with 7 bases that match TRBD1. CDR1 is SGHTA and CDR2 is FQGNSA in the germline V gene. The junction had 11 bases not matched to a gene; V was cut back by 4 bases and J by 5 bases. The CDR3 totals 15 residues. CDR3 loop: CASSSTGALVNEQYF. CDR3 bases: TGTGCCAGCAGCTCAACAGGGGCGCTGGTCAACGAGCAGTACTTC. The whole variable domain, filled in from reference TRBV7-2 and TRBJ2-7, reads GAGVSQSPSNKVTEKGKDVELRCDPISGHTALYWYRQSLGQGLEFLIYFQGNSAPDKSGLPSDRFSAERTGGSVSTLTIQRTQQEDSAVYLCASSSTGALVNEQYFGPGTRLTVT.